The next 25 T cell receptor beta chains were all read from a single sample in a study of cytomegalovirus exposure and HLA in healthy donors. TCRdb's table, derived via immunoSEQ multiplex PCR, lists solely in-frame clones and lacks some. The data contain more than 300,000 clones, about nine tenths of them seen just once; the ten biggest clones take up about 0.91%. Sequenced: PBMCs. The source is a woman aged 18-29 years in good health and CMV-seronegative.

CDR3 in DNA: TGTGCCAGCAGCGTTTTAGCGGGAGTGGCAGATACGCAGTATTTT. It specifies CASSVLAGVADTQYF. The chain employs TRBV9 and TRBJ2-3; TRBD2 agrees at 9 bases. CDR3 length: 15 residues. Germline V gene lookup returns CDR1 SGDLS and CDR2 YYNGEE. After removal of 2 bases from V and 4 bases from J, the junction contained 5 bases not matched to a gene.

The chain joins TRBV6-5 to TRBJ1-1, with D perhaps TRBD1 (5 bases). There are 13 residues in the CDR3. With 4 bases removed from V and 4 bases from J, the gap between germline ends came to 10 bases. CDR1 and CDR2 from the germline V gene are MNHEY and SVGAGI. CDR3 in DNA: TGTGCCAGCAGTTCGACAGCTGGCACTGAAGCTTTCTTT. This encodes CASSSTAGTEAFF.

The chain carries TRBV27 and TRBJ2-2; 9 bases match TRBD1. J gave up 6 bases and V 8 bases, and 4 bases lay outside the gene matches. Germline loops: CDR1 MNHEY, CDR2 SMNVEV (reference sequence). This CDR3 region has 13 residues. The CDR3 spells CASSRQGAGELFF. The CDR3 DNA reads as TGTGCCAGCTCCAGACAGGGGGCCGGGGAGCTGTTTTTT.

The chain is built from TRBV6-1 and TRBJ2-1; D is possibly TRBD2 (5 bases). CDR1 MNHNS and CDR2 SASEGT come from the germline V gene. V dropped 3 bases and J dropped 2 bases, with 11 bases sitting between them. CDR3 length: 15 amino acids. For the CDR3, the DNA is TGTGCCAGCAGTGAGAGGACTGGACCCTACAATGAGCAGTTCTTC. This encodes CASSERTGPYNEQFF.

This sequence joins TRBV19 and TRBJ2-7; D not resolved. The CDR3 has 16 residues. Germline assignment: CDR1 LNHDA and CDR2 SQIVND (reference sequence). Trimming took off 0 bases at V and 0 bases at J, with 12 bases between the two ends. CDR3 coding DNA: TGTGCCAGTAGTATAGATCCTGCACCGAGCTCCTACGAGCAGTACTTC. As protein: CASSIDPAPSSYEQYF.

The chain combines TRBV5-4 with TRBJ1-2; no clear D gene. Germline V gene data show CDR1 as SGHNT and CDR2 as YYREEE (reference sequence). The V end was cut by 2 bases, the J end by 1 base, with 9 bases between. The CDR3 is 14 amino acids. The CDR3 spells CASSFDGVNYGYTF. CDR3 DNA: TGTGCCAGCAGCTTCGACGGGGTTAACTATGGCTACACCTTC. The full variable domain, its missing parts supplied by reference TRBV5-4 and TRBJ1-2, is ETGVTQSPTHLIKTRGQQVTLRCSSQSGHNTVSWYQQALGQGPQFIFQYYREEENGRGNFPPRFSGLQFPNYSSELNVNALELDDSALYLCASSFDGVNYGYTFGSGTRLTVV.

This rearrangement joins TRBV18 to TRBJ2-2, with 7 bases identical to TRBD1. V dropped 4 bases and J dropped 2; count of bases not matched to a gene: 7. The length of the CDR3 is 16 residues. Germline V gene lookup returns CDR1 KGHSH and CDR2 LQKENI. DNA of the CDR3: TGTGCCAGCTCACTGTTACAGGGGCCCAACACCGGGGAGCTGTTTTTT. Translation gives CASSLLQGPNTGELFF.

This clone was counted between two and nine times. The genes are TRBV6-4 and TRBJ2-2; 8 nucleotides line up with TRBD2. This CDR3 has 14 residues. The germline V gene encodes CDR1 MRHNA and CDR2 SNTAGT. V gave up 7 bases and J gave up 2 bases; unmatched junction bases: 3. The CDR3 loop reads CASKSGRNTGELFF. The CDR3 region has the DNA TGTGCCAGCAAGAGCGGGAGAAACACCGGGGAGCTGTTTTTT.

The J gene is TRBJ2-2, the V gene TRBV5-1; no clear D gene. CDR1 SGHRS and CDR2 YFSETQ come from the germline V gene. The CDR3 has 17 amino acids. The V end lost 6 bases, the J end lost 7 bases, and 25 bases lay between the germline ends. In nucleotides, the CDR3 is TGCGCCAGCACCCCCTTCCGAGCAACTGCCGGTGGCGGGGAGCTGTTTTTT. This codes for CASTPFRATAGGGELFF.

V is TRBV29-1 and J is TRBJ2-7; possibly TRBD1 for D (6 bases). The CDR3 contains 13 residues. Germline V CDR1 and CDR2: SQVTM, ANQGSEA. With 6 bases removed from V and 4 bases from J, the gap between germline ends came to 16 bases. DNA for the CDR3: TGCAGCGTCCGGCAGGGGATCGGGTACGAGCAGTACTTC. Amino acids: CSVRQGIGYEQYF.

CDR3 nucleotides: TGTGCCAGCTCACCAACTCTTACCCAAGAGACCCAGTACTTC. Protein product: CASSPTLTQETQYF. This chain uses TRBV18 with TRBJ2-5; D remains ambiguous. The CDR3 is made up of 14 amino acids. The ends were cut back, 2 bases at V and 1 base at J, with 8 bases in the middle. Germline CDR1 reads KGHSH; CDR2 reads LQKENI.

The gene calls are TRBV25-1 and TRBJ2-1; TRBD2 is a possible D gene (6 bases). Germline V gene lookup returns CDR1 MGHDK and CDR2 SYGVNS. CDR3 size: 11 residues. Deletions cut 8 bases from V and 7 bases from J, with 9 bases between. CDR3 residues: CASWEVNEQFF. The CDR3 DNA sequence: TGTGCCAGCTGGGAGGTGAATGAGCAGTTCTTC.

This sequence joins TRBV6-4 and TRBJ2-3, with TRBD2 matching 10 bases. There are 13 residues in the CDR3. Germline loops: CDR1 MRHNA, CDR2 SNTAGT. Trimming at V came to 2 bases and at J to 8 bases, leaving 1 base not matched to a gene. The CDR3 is CASSDLAGATQYF. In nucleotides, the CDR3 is TGTGCCAGCAGTGACCTAGCGGGAGCTACGCAGTATTTT.

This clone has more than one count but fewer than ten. Here the CDR3 DNA reads TGTGCCAGCTCCCTGACAGACAGGGACTATGGCTACACCTTC. This sequence encodes CASSLTDRDYGYTF. This chain uses TRBV18 with TRBJ1-2, with 7 bases lining up with TRBD1. Germline CDR1 and CDR2: KGHSH and LQKENI. CDR3 size: 14 residues. Trimming took 6 bases from V and 3 from J; bases not matched to a gene: 7.

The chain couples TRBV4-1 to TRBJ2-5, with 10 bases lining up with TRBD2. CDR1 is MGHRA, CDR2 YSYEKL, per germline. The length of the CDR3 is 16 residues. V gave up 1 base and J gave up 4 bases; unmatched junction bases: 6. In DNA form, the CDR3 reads TGCGCCAGCAGCCAAGTCCTAGCGGGAGTTAGAGAGACCCAGTACTTC. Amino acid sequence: CASSQVLAGVRETQYF.

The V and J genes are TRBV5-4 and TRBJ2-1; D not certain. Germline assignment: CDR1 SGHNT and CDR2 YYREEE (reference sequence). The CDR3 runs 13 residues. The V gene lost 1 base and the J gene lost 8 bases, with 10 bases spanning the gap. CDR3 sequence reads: CASSLFRVDEQFF. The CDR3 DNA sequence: TGTGCCAGCAGCTTGTTTCGGGTGGATGAGCAGTTCTTC.

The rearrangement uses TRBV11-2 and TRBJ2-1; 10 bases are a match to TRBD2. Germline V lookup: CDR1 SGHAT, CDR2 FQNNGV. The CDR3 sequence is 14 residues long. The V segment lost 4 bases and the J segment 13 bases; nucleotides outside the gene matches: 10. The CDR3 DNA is TGTGCCAGCAGCTGGCTAGCGGGAGAGAGTGGACAGTTCTTC. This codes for CASSWLAGESGQFF. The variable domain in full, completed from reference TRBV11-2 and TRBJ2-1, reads EAGVAQSPRYKIIEKRQSVAFWCNPISGHATLYWYQQILGQGPKLLIQFQNNGVVDDSQLPKDRFSAERLKGVDSTLKIQPAKLEDSAVYLCASSWLAGESGQFFGPGTRLTVL.

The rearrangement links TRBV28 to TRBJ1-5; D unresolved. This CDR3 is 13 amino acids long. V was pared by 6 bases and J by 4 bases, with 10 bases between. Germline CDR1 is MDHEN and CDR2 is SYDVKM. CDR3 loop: CASRPGSNQPQHF. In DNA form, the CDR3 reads TGTGCCAGCAGACCGGGTAGTAATCAGCCCCAGCATTTT. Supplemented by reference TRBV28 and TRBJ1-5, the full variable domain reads DVKVTQSSRYLVKRTGEKVFLECVQDMDHENMFWYRQDPGLGLRLIYFSYDVKMKEKGDIPEGYSVSREKKERFSLILESASTNQTSMYLCASRPGSNQPQHFGDGTRLSIL.

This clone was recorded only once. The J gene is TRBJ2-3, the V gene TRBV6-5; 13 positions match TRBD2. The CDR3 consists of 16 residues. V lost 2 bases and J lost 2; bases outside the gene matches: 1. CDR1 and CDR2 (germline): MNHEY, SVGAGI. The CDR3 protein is CASSYGLAGVTDTQYF. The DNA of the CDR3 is TGTGCCAGCAGTTACGGACTAGCGGGAGTCACAGATACGCAGTATTTT.

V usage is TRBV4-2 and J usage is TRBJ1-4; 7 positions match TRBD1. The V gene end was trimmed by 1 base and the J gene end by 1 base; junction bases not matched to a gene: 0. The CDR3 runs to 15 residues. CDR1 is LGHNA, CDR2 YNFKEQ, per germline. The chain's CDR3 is CASSQGQGTNEKLFF. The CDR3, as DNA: TGTGCCAGCAGCCAAGGACAGGGAACTAATGAAAAACTGTTTTTT.

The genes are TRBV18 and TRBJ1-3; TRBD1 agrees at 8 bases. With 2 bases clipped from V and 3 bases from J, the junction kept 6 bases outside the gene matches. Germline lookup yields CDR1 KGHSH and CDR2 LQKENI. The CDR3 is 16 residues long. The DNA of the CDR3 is TGTGCCAGCTCACCAATGTCGGACAGGGTTGGAAACACCATATATTTT. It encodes CASSPMSDRVGNTIYF.

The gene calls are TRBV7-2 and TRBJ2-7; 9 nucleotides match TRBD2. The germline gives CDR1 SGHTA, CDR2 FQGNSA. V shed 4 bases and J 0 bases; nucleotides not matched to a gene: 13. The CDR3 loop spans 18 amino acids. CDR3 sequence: CASSSRFGGSGSSYEQYF. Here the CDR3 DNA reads TGTGCCAGCAGCTCTAGATTTGGCGGTAGCGGGAGCTCCTACGAGCAGTACTTC. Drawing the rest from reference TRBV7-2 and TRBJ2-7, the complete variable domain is GAGVSQSPSNKVTEKGKDVELRCDPISGHTALYWYRQSLGQGLEFLIYFQGNSAPDKSGLPSDRFSAERTGGSVSTLTIQRTQQEDSAVYLCASSSRFGGSGSSYEQYFGPGTRLTVT.

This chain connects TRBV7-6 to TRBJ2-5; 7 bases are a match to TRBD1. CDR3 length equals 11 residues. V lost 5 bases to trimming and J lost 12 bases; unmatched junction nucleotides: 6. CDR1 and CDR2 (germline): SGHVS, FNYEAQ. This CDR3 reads CASSDGTVKYF. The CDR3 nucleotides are TGTGCCAGCAGCGATGGGACAGTAAAGTACTTC.

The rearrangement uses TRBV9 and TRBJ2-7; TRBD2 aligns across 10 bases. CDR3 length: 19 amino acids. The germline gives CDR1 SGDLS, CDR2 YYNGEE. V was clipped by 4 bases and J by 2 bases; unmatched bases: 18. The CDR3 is CASSQTGESGLAAAYEQYF. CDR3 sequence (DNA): TGTGCCAGCAGCCAAACTGGGGAGTCCGGACTAGCGGCTGCCTACGAGCAGTACTTC.

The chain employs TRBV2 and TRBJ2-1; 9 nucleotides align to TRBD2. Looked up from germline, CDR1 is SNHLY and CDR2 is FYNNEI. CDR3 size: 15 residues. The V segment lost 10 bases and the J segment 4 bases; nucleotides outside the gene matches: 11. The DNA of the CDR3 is TGTGCCACCCATGGTAGCGGGAGTCGATACAATGAGCAGTTCTTC. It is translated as CATHGSGSRYNEQFF.